This T cell receptor (beta chain) was documented in a study of blood T cell repertoires in COVID-19. Study at large: PBMCs, B-cell-depleted T cells, or T cells were the source of the cDNA or gDNA that made up the material.

The assay was immunoSEQ multiplex PCR, and TCRdb's table has in-frame clones only and misses some. The sample holds about 240,000 clones; roughly 81% are singletons and the top ten take about 4%. The sequencing input was peripheral blood. This TCR derives from a man aged 45-60 years with acute or convalescent COVID-19.

This chain's CDR3 is CASTPLNTGELFF. Written as DNA, the CDR3 is TGTGCCAGCACTCCCTTGAACACCGGGGAGCTGTTTTTT. The V and J genes are TRBV6-5 and TRBJ2-2; D gene ambiguous. V lost 7 bases and J lost 1, with 7 bases in between. CDR1 MNHEY and CDR2 SVGAGI come from the germline V gene. This CDR3 has 13 residues.